The rows below give T cell receptor beta chains drawn from one sample of a study of blood T cell repertoires in COVID-19. Assay: immunoSEQ multiplex PCR; the TCRdb copy retains only in-frame clones and omits some. The repertoire holds 150,000 to 200,000 clones, with approximately 83% as singletons. Sequenced material: peripheral blood. These receptors were collected from a human donor in a cohort sampled during active COVID-19. CDR3s include the opening cysteine and the closing phenylalanine or tryptophan. D genes are given only for firm matches. A row's size may be missing; if present it is once, few, many or a size class.

J gene,V gene,clone size,D gene,CDR3 protein,CDR3 DNA
TRBJ1-6,TRBV20-1,once,-,CSASQGLGFGSPLHF,TGCAGTGCTAGTCAGGGACTGGGCTTCGGCTCACCCCTCCACTTT
TRBJ1-1,TRBV5-1,-,-,CASSLGGPEAFF,TGCGCCAGCAGCTTGGGGGGCCCTGAAGCTTTCTTT
TRBJ1-1,TRBV6-4,-,-,CASRKEGRTEAFF,TGTGCCAGCAGGAAGGAGGGGCGAACTGAAGCTTTCTTT
TRBJ2-5,TRBV7-3,-,-,CASSLGGDSLETQYF,TGTGCCAGCAGCTTAGGCGGGGACAGTCTGGAGACCCAGTACTTC
TRBJ1-1,TRBV6-2/TRBV6-3,few,-,CASSGRNTEAFF,TGTGCCAGCAGCGGGAGGAACACTGAAGCTTTCTTT
TRBJ1-2,TRBV29-1,-,TRBD1,CSVGDRGGGYTF,TGCAGCGTTGGGGACAGGGGTGGGGGCTACACCTTC
TRBJ1-1,TRBV9,-,TRBD1,CASSVAPPGQGTTEAFF,TGTGCCAGCAGCGTAGCCCCACCTGGACAGGGGACCACTGAAGCTTTCTTT
TRBJ1-2,TRBV25-1,once,TRBD1,CASGGTGPYGYTF,TGTGCCAGCGGGGGGACAGGGCCATATGGCTACACCTTC
TRBJ2-5,TRBV10-2,-,TRBD1,CASSEGTGGTSETQYF,TGCGCCAGCAGTGAGGGGACAGGGGGCACTAGCGAGACCCAGTACTTC
TRBJ1-2,TRBV5-5,-,-,CASSFDSSNYGYTF,TGTGCCAGCAGCTTTGACAGTTCTAACTATGGCTACACCTTC
TRBJ1-6,TRBV12-1,-,-,CASSFPERSVPHSPLHF,TGTGCCAGCAGCTTTCCCGAGAGATCCGTGCCTCATTCACCCCTCCACTTT
TRBJ2-1,TRBV7-9,-,-,CASSLAVSSYNEQFF,TGTGCCAGCAGCTTAGCAGTCAGCTCCTACAATGAGCAGTTCTTC
TRBJ1-1,TRBV3-1/TRBV3-2,few,TRBD1,CASSHPDRSTEAFF,TGTGCCAGCAGCCACCCGGACAGGAGCACTGAAGCTTTCTTT
TRBJ2-7,TRBV6-2/TRBV6-3,once,TRBD2,CASSSGGFPYEQYF,TGTGCCAGCAGCTCGGGGGGTTTCCCCTACGAGCAGTACTTC
TRBJ2-7,TRBV9,-,TRBD1,CASSVAPGQGSEQYF,TGTGCCAGCAGCGTAGCTCCCGGACAGGGCAGCGAGCAGTACTTC
TRBJ2-7,TRBV21-1,-,-,CASRESSGSPHEQYF,TGTGCCAGCAGGGAATCTAGCGGGAGTCCCCACGAGCAGTACTTC
TRBJ1-4,TRBV15,-,-,CATSRDINEKLFF,TGTGCCACCAGCAGGGACATTAATGAAAAACTGTTTTTT
TRBJ2-7,TRBV9,once,-,CASSPRLVAYEQYF,TGTGCCAGCAGCCCAAGACTAGTGGCCTACGAGCAGTACTTC
TRBJ2-5,TRBV6-5,once,TRBD2,CASSYVGGGETQYF,TGTGCCAGCAGTTACGTCGGGGGAGGGGAGACCCAGTACTTC
TRBJ1-3,TRBV19,-,-,CASSEGQYGGNTIYF,TGTGCCAGTAGTGAAGGACAGTACGGTGGAAACACCATATATTTT
TRBJ1-2,TRBV5-4,-,-,CASSLGDLLRENGYTF,TGTGCCAGCAGCTTGGGGGATCTGTTGAGGGAGAATGGCTACACCTTC
TRBJ2-7,TRBV28,-,TRBD1,CASSGDSLREQYF,TGTGCCAGCAGTGGGGACAGTCTACGGGAGCAGTACTTC
TRBJ1-1,TRBV5-1,once,-,CASSLGGFDTEAFF,TGCGCCAGCAGCTTGGGAGGGTTCGACACTGAAGCTTTCTTT
TRBJ2-3,TRBV24-1,-,TRBD1,CATSDHQGQKGANTQYF,TGTGCCACCAGTGATCATCAAGGACAGAAGGGGGCAAATACGCAGTATTTT
TRBJ1-1,TRBV6-2/TRBV6-3,-,-,CASSYSGLNTEAFF,TGTGCCAGCAGTTACTCTGGCCTTAACACTGAAGCTTTCTTT
TRBJ2-6,TRBV5-4,-,-,CASSLIRWQAHNGANVLTF,TGTGCCAGCAGCTTAATTCGTTGGCAGGCTCACAATGGGGCCAACGTCCTGACTTTC
TRBJ2-3,TRBV7-3,-,TRBD1,CASSPRQGAQIDTQYF,TGTGCCAGCAGCCCTCGACAGGGAGCCCAAATAGATACGCAGTATTTT
TRBJ1-1,TRBV23-1,-,TRBD1,CASSPGQINTEAFF,TGCGCCAGCAGCCCGGGACAGATCAACACTGAAGCTTTCTTT
TRBJ1-2,TRBV19,-,-,CASRLGTRAGYGYTF,TGTGCCAGTAGACTCGGGACAAGGGCGGGCTATGGCTACACCTTC
TRBJ1-5,TRBV21-1,-,-,CARGRNQPQHF,TGTGCCAGGGGGCGAAATCAGCCCCAGCATTTT
TRBJ1-1,TRBV5-6,-,TRBD1,CASSATQGGSTEAFF,TGTGCCAGCAGCGCCACACAGGGGGGGAGCACTGAAGCTTTCTTT
TRBJ2-3,TRBV12-5,-,-,CASGLDLFGGLGDTQYF,TGTGCTAGTGGTTTGGACCTTTTCGGGGGGCTGGGAGATACGCAGTATTTT
TRBJ2-4,TRBV6-2/TRBV6-3,-,-,CASSPIRTVLAKNIQYF,TGTGCCAGCAGCCCGATCCGGACAGTTCTAGCCAAAAACATTCAGTACTTC
TRBJ2-7,TRBV19,-,TRBD1,CASSPGTGSYEQYF,TGTGCCAGTAGCCCCGGGACAGGGTCCTACGAGCAGTACTTC
TRBJ1-2,TRBV19,-,TRBD1,CASSMAATGRGTGRGEGYTF,TGTGCCAGTAGTATGGCCGCGACAGGGCGCGGGACAGGGCGGGGAGAAGGCTACACCTTC
TRBJ2-7,TRBV27,-,-,CASSLVGQVPYEQYF,TGTGCCAGCAGTTTAGTTGGACAAGTTCCCTACGAGCAGTACTTC
TRBJ2-6,TRBV28,-,TRBD2,CASSLWGGRGSGANVLTF,TGTGCCAGCAGTTTATGGGGCGGGAGGGGCTCTGGGGCCAACGTCCTGACTTTC